The rows below give T cell receptor beta chains drawn from one sample of a study of identical twins. TCRdb used MiXCR to reprocess the 5' RACE reads, holding one entry per CDR3 protein. The sample has about 260,000 distinct CDR3 sequences; about 7.3% are singletons. This sample was also put to use in a study of yellow fever vaccine responses in identical twins.

Sequencing used memory (CD45RO+) T cells sorted from blood. The receptors originated from a young woman in good health. The CDR3 runs from the conserved cysteine through the conserved F or W. D genes are given only for firm matches. The listing skips clone size in some rows; elsewhere it reads once, few, many or a size class.

>TRBD2|few|TRBV29-1|TRBJ2-3
CSVERTSGSRTDTQYF
TGCAGCGTTGAAAGGACTAGCGGGAGCAGGACAGATACGCAGTATTTT
>TRBD2|many|TRBV11-2|TRBJ2-3
CASSSSGTSGSRRTQYF
TGTGCCAGCAGCTCCTCCGGGACTAGCGGGAGCCGCCGTACGCAGTATTTT
>TRBD1|many|TRBV18|TRBJ1-6
CASSPFRDRGNSPLHF
TGTGCCAGCTCACCTTTCAGGGACAGGGGGAATTCACCCCTCCACTTT
>TRBD2|few|TRBV2|TRBJ2-1
CASSERGLAGVEQFF
TGTGCCAGCAGTGAGAGGGGACTAGCGGGAGTTGAGCAGTTCTTC
>-|few|TRBV6-1|TRBJ1-5
CASSRQGSGQPQHF
TGTGCCAGCAGCCGGCAGGGGAGCGGTCAGCCCCAGCATTTT
>-|-|TRBV6-1|TRBJ2-3
CASSGIGTDTQYF
TGTGCCAGCAGCGGGATTGGTACAGATACGCAGTATTTT
>-|-|TRBV5-1|TRBJ2-1
CASSPGEGPANEQFF
TGCGCCAGCAGCCCAGGGGAGGGCCCCGCCAATGAGCAGTTCTTC
>-|many|TRBV6-1|TRBJ1-1
CASTGHTEAFF
TGTGCCAGCACCGGGCACACTGAAGCTTTCTTT
>TRBD1|few|TRBV29-1|TRBJ2-5
CSGKRQGARETQYF
TGCAGCGGAAAACGACAGGGGGCGCGGGAGACCCAGTACTTC
>TRBD2|-|TRBV27|TRBJ2-7
CASSPPGLAFSEQYF
TGTGCCAGCAGTCCACCGGGACTAGCGTTTTCCGAGCAGTACTTC
>-|few|TRBV5-6|TRBJ2-3
CASSLRRTATDTQYF
TGTGCCAGCAGCTTGCGCAGGACCGCGACGGATACGCAGTATTTT
>-|-|TRBV5-5|TRBJ2-6
CASSLYSGANVLTF
TGTGCCAGCAGCTTGTACTCTGGGGCCAACGTCCTGACTTTC
>-|many|TRBV24-1|TRBJ2-7
CATSSGVSYEQYF
TGTGCCACCTCATCAGGGGTGTCCTACGAGCAGTACTTC
>-|-|TRBV7-9|TRBJ2-3
CASSSTLNTDTQYF
TGTGCCAGCAGCTCCACACTTAACACAGATACGCAGTATTTT